Below are 7 T cell receptor beta chains sequenced from a single sample in a study of T cells in pancreatic ductal adenocarcinoma. No neoadjuvant therapy was given to the selected pancreatic ductal adenocarcinoma patients before their surgery. Using immunoSEQ multiplex PCR, the repertoire was profiled, and TCRdb retains in-frame clones only, with some absent. The sample includes roughly 100,000 clones, roughly 96% of them seen just once. The sample comprised PBMCs. Receptor source: a human donor with pancreatic ductal adenocarcinoma.

V is TRBV4-2 and J is TRBJ2-3; 13 nucleotides match TRBD2. Looked up from germline, CDR1 is LGHNA and CDR2 is YNFKEQ. V trimming: 4 bases; J trimming: 8 bases; junction bases outside the gene matches: 6. The CDR3 spans 15 residues. Written as DNA, the CDR3 is TGTGCCAGCAGCCCCGGGACTAGCGGGACAAGTACGCAGTATTTT. Amino acids: CASSPGTSGTSTQYF.

The V and J genes are TRBV7-3 and TRBJ2-2, with 7 positions matching TRBD2. The length of the CDR3 is 15 residues. CDR1 is SGHTA and CDR2 is FQGTGA in the germline V gene. V dropped 2 bases and J dropped 1; count of bases not matched to a gene: 1. The CDR3 region has the DNA TGTGCCAGCAGCTTATCTAGCGGGAACACCGGGGAGCTGTTTTTT. It encodes CASSLSSGNTGELFF.

The genes are TRBV30 and TRBJ1-3; D may be TRBD1 (5 bases). Germline lookup yields CDR1 GTSNPN and CDR2 SVGIG (reference sequence). The V end was cut by 1 base, the J end by 4 bases, with 14 bases between. The CDR3 sequence is 15 residues long. This CDR3 is CAWSGVGRAGNTIYF. The CDR3 DNA reads as TGTGCCTGGAGTGGAGTGGGCAGGGCCGGAAACACCATATATTTT.

The gene calls are TRBV5-1 and TRBJ2-5; D is perhaps TRBD2 (6 bases). V was clipped by 1 base and J by 5 bases, with 12 bases between them. The CDR3 runs 14 residues. From germline, CDR1 is SGHRS and CDR2 YFSETQ. The CDR3, as DNA: TGCGCCAGCAGCTTGTTTCGGGGGTCCGAGACCCAGTACTTC. This codes for CASSLFRGSETQYF.

The count of this clone is one. The chain links TRBV7-9 to TRBJ2-1; possible D gene TRBD1, 5 bases. Germline V gene sequence: CDR1 SEHNR, CDR2 FQNEAQ (reference sequence). This CDR3 region has 13 residues. The V end lost 1 base, the J end lost 5 bases, and 6 bases lay between the germline ends. CDR3 amino acids: CASSLGTHNEQFF. For the CDR3, the DNA is TGTGCCAGCAGCTTAGGGACACACAATGAGCAGTTCTTC.

The CDR3 DNA follows: TGTGCCAGTCGCAACAGGGAGGGTACTGAAGCTTTCTTT. Its translation is CASRNREGTEAFF. This rearrangement joins TRBV6-1 to TRBJ1-1; D is possibly TRBD1 (6 bases). V shed 9 bases and J shed 5 bases, with 16 bases lying between them. The CDR3 is made up of 13 amino acids. Germline V gives CDR1 MNHNS, CDR2 SASEGT.

This chain connects TRBV27 to TRBJ2-7, with D uncertain. V gave up 4 bases and J gave up 3 bases, with 16 bases separating them. Germline-derived CDR1 and CDR2 are MNHEY and SMNVEV (reference sequence). The CDR3 totals 15 residues. The CDR3: CASSSPGGEVYEQYF. DNA of the CDR3: TGTGCCAGCAGTTCCCCGGGTGGCGAGGTCTACGAGCAGTACTTC.